The 16 T cell receptor beta chains in this list originate from one sample, sequenced in a study of blood T cell repertoires in COVID-19. Using immunoSEQ multiplex PCR, the repertoire was profiled, and TCRdb retains in-frame clones only, with some absent. The repertoire holds 170,000 or so clones, with 85% to 90% as singletons. The source material was peripheral blood. The receptors were gathered from a man aged 45-65 years with active or convalescent COVID-19.

The chain carries TRBV7-2 and TRBJ2-7; 7 positions agree with TRBD1. V was clipped by 8 bases and J by 5 bases; unmatched bases: 9. The CDR3 extends over 13 amino acids. Germline CDR1 is SGHTA and CDR2 is FQGNSA. CDR3 nucleotides: TGTGCCAGCGGCAATAGACAGGGCCACGAGCAGTACTTC. Translating it yields CASGNRQGHEQYF.

CDR3 bases: TGTGCCAGCAGCCCCACAGTGTGGCGGGAGAATCTAGCCAAAAACATTCAGTACTTC. Translating it yields CASSPTVWRENLAKNIQYF. The J gene is TRBJ2-4, the V gene TRBV7-9, with 7 bases fitting TRBD2. After removal of 5 bases from V and 0 bases from J, the junction contained 16 bases not matched to a gene. The germline CDR1 and CDR2 sequences are SEHNR and FQNEAQ (reference sequence). The CDR3 spans 19 residues.

The gene calls are TRBV9 and TRBJ2-2; 9 nucleotides match TRBD1. This CDR3 comprises 19 residues. The germline gives CDR1 SGDLS, CDR2 YYNGEE. The junction had 16 bases not matched to a gene; V was cut back by 3 bases and J by 4 bases. The CDR3 loop reads CASSGGQGRWEVSTGELFF. The CDR3 DNA sequence: TGTGCCAGCAGCGGGGGACAGGGCCGGTGGGAGGTTAGCACCGGGGAGCTGTTTTTT.

This sequence joins TRBV19 and TRBJ2-6, with D perhaps TRBD1 (6 bases). V was trimmed by 8 bases and J by 0 bases, leaving 14 bases between them. From germline, CDR1 is LNHDA and CDR2 SQIVND (reference sequence). This CDR3 has 16 amino acids. The chain's CDR3 is CASYDRTTSGANVLTF. The CDR3 region has the DNA TGTGCCAGTTACGACAGGACCACCTCTGGGGCCAACGTCCTGACTTTC. Looking up the rest from reference TRBV19 and TRBJ2-6 gives the full variable domain: DGGITQSPKYLFRKEGQNVTLSCEQNLNHDAMYWYRQDPGQGLRLIYYSQIVNDFQKGDIAEGYSVSREKKESFPLTVTSAQKNPTAFYLCASYDRTTSGANVLTFGAGSRLTVL.

The chain combines TRBV6-5 with TRBJ1-6; D unclear. CDR1 MNHEY and CDR2 SVGAGI come from the germline V gene. The V gene lost 6 bases and the J gene lost 9 bases, with 9 bases spanning the gap. The CDR3 loop spans 12 amino acids. CDR3 protein: CASRPGASPLHF. CDR3 sequence (DNA): TGTGCCAGCAGGCCGGGAGCTTCACCCCTCCACTTT.

This clone was found a few times. This chain joins TRBV5-5 and TRBJ1-5; no clear D. The germline CDR1 and CDR2 sequences are SGHKS and YYEKEE (reference sequence). The ends were cut back, 2 bases at V and 1 base at J, with 13 bases in the middle. The CDR3 runs to 16 residues. CDR3 loop: CASSLNNPGSNQPQHF. The CDR3 DNA sequence: TGTGCCAGCAGCTTAAATAACCCCGGGAGCAATCAGCCCCAGCATTTT.

The CDR3 DNA is TGTGCCTGGAGTCCAGGGTTCTCTGGAAACACCATATATTTT. Residues: CAWSPGFSGNTIYF. The chain links TRBV30 to TRBJ1-3; D possibly corresponds to TRBD1 (5 bases). CDR3 length: 14 amino acids. The germline CDR1 and CDR2 sequences are GTSNPN and SVGIG (reference sequence). V lost 2 bases, J lost 0 bases, and 8 bases lay in between.

The chain recombines TRBV7-9 with TRBJ1-4; 11 bases align to TRBD1. Germline V gives CDR1 SEHNR, CDR2 FQNEAQ (reference sequence). This CDR3 comprises 16 residues. With 7 bases clipped from V and 7 bases from J, the junction kept 11 bases outside the gene matches. The CDR3 region has the DNA TGTGCCAGCAACCCCTCCGGGACAGGGGGTGGTGAAAAACTGTTTTTT. Translation: CASNPSGTGGGEKLFF.

J is TRBJ1-2 and V is TRBV10-3, with D unclear. The CDR3 length is 16 residues. The germline V gene encodes CDR1 ENHRY and CDR2 SYGVKD. Trimming stripped 0 bases from V and 0 bases from J, with 11 bases between. CDR3 sequence reads: CAISESGRPSNYGYTF. In DNA form, the CDR3 reads TGTGCCATCAGTGAGTCGGGCCGACCCTCTAACTATGGCTACACCTTC.

This chain joins TRBV7-9 and TRBJ1-1, with 8 bases lining up with TRBD1. V gave up 3 bases and J gave up 4 bases; unmatched junction bases: 13. Germline assignment: CDR1 SEHNR and CDR2 FQNEAQ (reference sequence). This CDR3 contains 17 residues. DNA of the CDR3: TGTGCCAGCAGCTTTGGGACAGGCCTAAAGGGGGTCACTGAAGCTTTCTTT. Protein: CASSFGTGLKGVTEAFF.

The chain recombines TRBV9 with TRBJ2-2; possibly TRBD1 for D (5 bases). V was clipped by 0 bases and J by 0 bases, with 6 bases between them. The CDR3 runs 15 residues. The germline CDR1 and CDR2 sequences are SGDLS and YYNGEE. The CDR3 sequence: CASSVGGANTGELFF. CDR3 sequence (DNA): TGTGCCAGCAGCGTAGGGGGCGCGAACACCGGGGAGCTGTTTTTT.

The chain joins TRBV5-1 to TRBJ2-5; D ambiguous. The germline V gene encodes CDR1 SGHRS and CDR2 YFSETQ. The V end lost 4 bases, the J end lost 5 bases, and 12 bases lay between the germline ends. CDR3 length: 13 amino acids. The CDR3 loop reads CASSLPLRETQYF. DNA of the CDR3: TGCGCCAGCAGCCTCCCTTTGCGCGAGACCCAGTACTTC.

The gene calls are TRBV6-5 and TRBJ1-2; 8 bases align to TRBD1. In germline, CDR1 is MNHEY, CDR2 SVGAGI. The CDR3 is made up of 14 amino acids. The junction had 9 bases not matched to a gene; V was cut back by 6 bases and J by 6 bases. The CDR3 DNA is TGTGCCAGCAGCCTAATCCCGACAGGGGATGGCTACACCTTC. Its translation: CASSLIPTGDGYTF.

The chain has TRBV9 and TRBJ1-3; 7 bases map to TRBD1. The CDR3 contains 14 residues. Looked up from germline, CDR1 is SGDLS and CDR2 is YYNGEE. Unmatched junction bases numbered 5, after V lost 3 bases and J lost 5 bases. The CDR3 protein is CASSETGERNTIYF. The CDR3 DNA reads as TGTGCCAGCAGCGAAACAGGGGAGAGAAACACCATATATTTT.

The chain is built from TRBV7-2 and TRBJ2-3; TRBD2 matches at 8 bases. The V and J ends lost 1 base and 1 base, in that order; junction bases with no gene match: 7. The germline V gene encodes CDR1 SGHTA and CDR2 FQGNSA. The CDR3 consists of 17 residues. CDR3 residues: CASSLEKREWGTDTQYF. The CDR3 DNA reads as TGTGCCAGCAGCTTAGAGAAGCGGGAGTGGGGCACAGATACGCAGTATTTT.

The chain recombines TRBV9 with TRBJ2-1; 9 bases map to TRBD2. Trimming removed 3 bases from V and 1 base from J; junction bases left unmatched: 2. CDR1 is SGDLS and CDR2 is YYNGEE in the germline V gene. The CDR3 is made up of 15 amino acids. CDR3: CASSELAGSYNEQFF. CDR3 nucleotide sequence: TGTGCCAGCAGCGAGCTAGCGGGGTCCTACAATGAGCAGTTCTTC.